These T cell receptor beta chains were read from a single sample in a study of blood T cell repertoires in COVID-19. The repertoire was sequenced with immunoSEQ multiplex PCR; TCRdb's copy has only in-frame clones and lacks some. The top ten clones hold 3.5% to 4.5% of a sample with 250,000 to 350,000 clones, about 90% of them seen once. The sequencing sample was made of PBMCs or T cells enriched from blood (not recorded which). The receptors shown here come from a woman under 30 with acute COVID-19. Both conserved end residues are part of each CDR3. Fields, in order: V gene, D gene, clone size, J gene, CDR3 DNA, CDR3 protein. The D gene is left open where the match is weak. The size entry is marked missing in some rows and otherwise reads once, few, many or a size class.

V: TRBV27
D: TRBD2
size: -
J: TRBJ2-3
DNA: TGTGCCAGCAGTCCCAGACTAGCGGGAGGGCCCCCGCCAGGTACGCAGTATTTT
CDR3: CASSPRLAGGPPPGTQYF

V: TRBV6-5
D: TRBD1
size: -
J: TRBJ1-2
DNA: TGTGCCAGCAAGAGAGCAGGGGGCCCCTATGGCTACACCTTC
CDR3: CASKRAGGPYGYTF

V: TRBV19
D: TRBD1
size: -
J: TRBJ2-1
DNA: TGTGCCAGTAGTACAGCAGGGGGCTTTGTGTACAATGAGCAGTTCTTC
CDR3: CASSTAGGFVYNEQFF

V: TRBV28
D: TRBD1
size: -
J: TRBJ2-2
DNA: TGTGCCAGCAGTTTATCCGCGGGGGACAGGGAGTACACCGGGGAGCTGTTTTTT
CDR3: CASSLSAGDREYTGELFF

V: TRBV2
D: -
size: -
J: TRBJ2-1
DNA: TGTGCCAGCAGGGAGGAGAGCTCCTACAATGAGCAGTTCTTC
CDR3: CASREESSYNEQFF

V: TRBV7-3
D: -
size: -
J: TRBJ1-1
DNA: TGTGCCAGCAGCTTAGATCAGGGAATGGGCACTGAAGCTTTCTTT
CDR3: CASSLDQGMGTEAFF

V: TRBV28
D: TRBD2
size: -
J: TRBJ2-2
DNA: TGTGCCAGCAGCTCCGGGACTAGCGGAGGCACCGGGGAGCTGTTTTTT
CDR3: CASSSGTSGGTGELFF

V: TRBV20-1
D: -
size: few
J: TRBJ1-3
DNA: TGCAGTGCTAGTGGATGGGCGGGGACGGGAAACACCATATATTTT
CDR3: CSASGWAGTGNTIYF

V: TRBV7-7
D: TRBD1
size: -
J: TRBJ2-7
DNA: TGTGCTAGCAGCTCCTTACAGGGGGTCGAGCAGTACTTC
CDR3: CASSSLQGVEQYF

V: TRBV6-4
D: TRBD1
size: -
J: TRBJ2-2
DNA: TGTGCCAGCAAGCTACAGGGGGCGGCGAACACCGGGGAGCTGTTTTTT
CDR3: CASKLQGAANTGELFF

V: TRBV19
D: -
size: few
J: TRBJ2-3
DNA: TGTGCCAGTAGTATAGGGTTAGCGGTGGGTGGCGCAGATACGCAGTATTTT
CDR3: CASSIGLAVGGADTQYF

V: TRBV7-3
D: TRBD1
size: -
J: TRBJ1-1
DNA: TGTGCCAGCAGCCCGGGGTCTTCCGGGACAGGGCTCACTGAAGCTTTCTTT
CDR3: CASSPGSSGTGLTEAFF

V: TRBV6-5
D: TRBD2
size: -
J: TRBJ2-4
DNA: TGTGCCAGCAGGACCGGGACTAGCGGGAAAAACATTCAGTACTTC
CDR3: CASRTGTSGKNIQYF

V: TRBV28
D: -
size: once
J: TRBJ1-2
DNA: TGTGCCAGCAGTTTACACGCCCCCGGGAGTGAAAATGGCTACACCTTC
CDR3: CASSLHAPGSENGYTF

V: TRBV12-3/TRBV12-4
D: -
size: -
J: TRBJ2-7
DNA: TGTGCCAGCAGTAAGAGTTCCGAGCAGTACTTC
CDR3: CASSKSSEQYF

V: TRBV28
D: TRBD2
size: -
J: TRBJ2-7
DNA: TGTGCCAGCAGTCGACTAGCGGGAGCCTACGAGCAGTACTTC
CDR3: CASSRLAGAYEQYF

V: TRBV27
D: -
size: -
J: TRBJ1-2
DNA: TGTGCCAGCGGGTGGGCAGGGCATGGCTACACCTTC
CDR3: CASGWAGHGYTF

V: TRBV9
D: TRBD1
size: -
J: TRBJ1-2
DNA: TGTGCCAGCAGCCCCTCAACGGAGAGAGGCTATCAGGGGGCTTACTATGGCTACACCTTC
CDR3: CASSPSTERGYQGAYYGYTF

V: TRBV13
D: TRBD1
size: -
J: TRBJ1-6
DNA: TGTGCCAGCAGCCCCCAGGGGGTGGCTAAAAATTCACCCCTCCACTTT
CDR3: CASSPQGVAKNSPLHF

V: TRBV12-5
D: TRBD1
size: once
J: TRBJ1-6
DNA: TGTGCTAGTGGCCGGGACAGCAATTCACCCCTCCACTTT
CDR3: CASGRDSNSPLHF

V: TRBV5-1
D: TRBD2
size: -
J: TRBJ2-5
DNA: TGCGCCAGCAGCTTGGGACGGGCATGGGAGGGGACCCAGTACTTC
CDR3: CASSLGRAWEGTQYF

V: TRBV14
D: -
size: -
J: TRBJ1-1
DNA: TGTGCCAGCAGCCAAGATTTGGGCGCGGGGACTGAAGCTTTCTTT
CDR3: CASSQDLGAGTEAFF

V: TRBV19
D: -
size: -
J: TRBJ2-1
DNA: TGTGCCAGTAGCTCCAACAAGGGCCTATTCTTGGGAGATGAGCAGTTCTTC
CDR3: CASSSNKGLFLGDEQFF

V: TRBV5-1
D: -
size: -
J: TRBJ2-2
DNA: TGCGCCAGCAGCTTGACGGGAAGGAACACCGGGGAGCTGTTTTTT
CDR3: CASSLTGRNTGELFF

V: TRBV29-1
D: TRBD2
size: -
J: TRBJ2-5
DNA: TGCAGCGTTACTAGCGGTACTCAAGAGACCCAGTACTTC
CDR3: CSVTSGTQETQYF

V: TRBV18
D: -
size: -
J: TRBJ2-2
DNA: TGTGCCAGCTCACCACGATCCTTACTCTACACCGGGGAGCTGTTTTTT
CDR3: CASSPRSLLYTGELFF

V: TRBV28
D: TRBD2
size: -
J: TRBJ2-1
DNA: TGTGCCAGCGGGACTAGCGGGAGGTGGAATGAGCAGTTCTTC
CDR3: CASGTSGRWNEQFF

V: TRBV5-1
D: -
size: -
J: TRBJ2-4
DNA: TGCGCCAGCAGCGACGGGAGTATAGCCAAAAACATTCAGTACTTC
CDR3: CASSDGSIAKNIQYF

V: TRBV28
D: -
size: -
J: TRBJ2-1
DNA: TGTGCCAGCAGACCTACCGGACTGGGGGGTCTTGTAGAGCAGTTCTTC
CDR3: CASRPTGLGGLVEQFF

V: TRBV5-1
D: TRBD1
size: few
J: TRBJ1-1
DNA: TGCGCCAGCAGCCTAGGGCCGGGGACAGTTCGGGTCACTGAAGCTTTCTTT
CDR3: CASSLGPGTVRVTEAFF

V: TRBV3-1/TRBV3-2
D: TRBD1
size: -
J: TRBJ1-1
DNA: TGTGCCAGCAGCCCGCGGACAGGCGTCGGGAACACTGAAGCTTTCTTT
CDR3: CASSPRTGVGNTEAFF

V: TRBV28
D: TRBD1
size: -
J: TRBJ1-2
DNA: TGTGCCAGCAGTTTGGCTGGGGGGGACAGGGCCCGCCCTGCCTATGGCTACACCTTC
CDR3: CASSLAGGDRARPAYGYTF

V: TRBV28
D: TRBD1
size: -
J: TRBJ2-3
DNA: TGTGCCAGCAGTTCCCGACAGGGGGCGAGCACAGATACGCAGTATTTT
CDR3: CASSSRQGASTDTQYF

V: TRBV10-3
D: TRBD1
size: -
J: TRBJ2-3
DNA: TGTGCCATCAGTTATTCGGGACAGGGGGCTACAGATACGCAGTATTTT
CDR3: CAISYSGQGATDTQYF

V: TRBV28
D: -
size: -
J: TRBJ1-2
DNA: TGTGCCAGTGACGCTCAGGACTATGGCTACACCTTC
CDR3: CASDAQDYGYTF

V: TRBV28
D: TRBD1
size: -
J: TRBJ1-1
DNA: TGTGCCAGTCGGGCAGGGGGCACTGAAGCTTTCTTT
CDR3: CASRAGGTEAFF

V: TRBV5-1
D: TRBD2
size: -
J: TRBJ2-1
DNA: TGCGCCAGCAGCACTAGCGGAGCGGTCGGGAATGAGCAGTTCTTC
CDR3: CASSTSGAVGNEQFF

V: TRBV28
D: -
size: -
J: TRBJ1-5
DNA: TGTGCCAGCAGTAAACAGGGCTATAGCAATCAGCCCCAGCATTTT
CDR3: CASSKQGYSNQPQHF